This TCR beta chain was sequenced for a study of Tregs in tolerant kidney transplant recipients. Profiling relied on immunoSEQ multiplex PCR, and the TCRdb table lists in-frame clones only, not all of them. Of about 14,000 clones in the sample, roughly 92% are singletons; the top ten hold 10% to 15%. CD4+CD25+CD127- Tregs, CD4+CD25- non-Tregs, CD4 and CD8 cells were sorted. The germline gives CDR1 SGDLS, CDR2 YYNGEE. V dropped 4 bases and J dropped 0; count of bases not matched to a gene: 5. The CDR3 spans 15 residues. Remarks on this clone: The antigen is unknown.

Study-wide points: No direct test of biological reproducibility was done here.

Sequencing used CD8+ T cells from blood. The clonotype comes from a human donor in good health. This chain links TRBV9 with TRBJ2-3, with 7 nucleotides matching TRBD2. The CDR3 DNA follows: TGTGCCAGCAGCCCGCGGGAGTGGAGCACAGATACGCAGTATTTT. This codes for CASSPREWSTDTQYF. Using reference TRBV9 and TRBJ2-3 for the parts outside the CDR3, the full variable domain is DSGVTQTPKHLITATGQRVTLRCSPRSGDLSVYWYQQSLDQGLQFLIQYYNGEERAKGNILERFSAQQFPDLHSELNLSSLELGDSALYFCASSPREWSTDTQYFGPGTRLTVL.